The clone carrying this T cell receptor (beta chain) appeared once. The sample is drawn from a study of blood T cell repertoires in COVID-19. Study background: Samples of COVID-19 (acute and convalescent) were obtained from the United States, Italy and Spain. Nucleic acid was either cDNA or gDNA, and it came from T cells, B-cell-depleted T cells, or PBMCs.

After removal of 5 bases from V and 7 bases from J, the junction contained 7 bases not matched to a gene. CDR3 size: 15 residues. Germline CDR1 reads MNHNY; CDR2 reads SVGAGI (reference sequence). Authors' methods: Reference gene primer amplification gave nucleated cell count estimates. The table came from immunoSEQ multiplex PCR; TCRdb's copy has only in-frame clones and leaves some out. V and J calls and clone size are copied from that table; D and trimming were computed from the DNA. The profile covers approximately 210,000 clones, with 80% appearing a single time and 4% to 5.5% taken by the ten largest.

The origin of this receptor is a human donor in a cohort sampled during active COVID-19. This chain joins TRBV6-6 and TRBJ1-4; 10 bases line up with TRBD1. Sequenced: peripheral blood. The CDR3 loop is CASSPTGTGAEKLFF. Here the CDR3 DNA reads TGTGCCAGCAGTCCGACCGGGACAGGGGCTGAAAAACTGTTTTTT.